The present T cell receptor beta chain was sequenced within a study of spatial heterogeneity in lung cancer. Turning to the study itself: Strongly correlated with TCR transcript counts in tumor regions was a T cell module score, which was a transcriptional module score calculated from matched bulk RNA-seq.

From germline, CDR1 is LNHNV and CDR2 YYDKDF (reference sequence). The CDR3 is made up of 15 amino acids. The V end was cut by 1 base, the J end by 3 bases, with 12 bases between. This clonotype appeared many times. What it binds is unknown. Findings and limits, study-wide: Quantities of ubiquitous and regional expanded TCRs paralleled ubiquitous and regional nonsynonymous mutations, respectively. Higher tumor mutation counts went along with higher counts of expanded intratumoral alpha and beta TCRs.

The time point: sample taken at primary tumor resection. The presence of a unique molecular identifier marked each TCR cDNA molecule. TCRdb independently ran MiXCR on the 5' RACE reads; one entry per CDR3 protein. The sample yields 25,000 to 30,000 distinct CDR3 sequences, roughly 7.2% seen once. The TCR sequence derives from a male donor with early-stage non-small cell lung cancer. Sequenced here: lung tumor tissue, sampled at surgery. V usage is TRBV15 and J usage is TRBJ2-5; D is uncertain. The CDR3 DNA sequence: TGTGCCACCAGCAGAGCTTGGTCAGGAGAAGAGACCCAGTACTTC. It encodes CATSRAWSGEETQYF.